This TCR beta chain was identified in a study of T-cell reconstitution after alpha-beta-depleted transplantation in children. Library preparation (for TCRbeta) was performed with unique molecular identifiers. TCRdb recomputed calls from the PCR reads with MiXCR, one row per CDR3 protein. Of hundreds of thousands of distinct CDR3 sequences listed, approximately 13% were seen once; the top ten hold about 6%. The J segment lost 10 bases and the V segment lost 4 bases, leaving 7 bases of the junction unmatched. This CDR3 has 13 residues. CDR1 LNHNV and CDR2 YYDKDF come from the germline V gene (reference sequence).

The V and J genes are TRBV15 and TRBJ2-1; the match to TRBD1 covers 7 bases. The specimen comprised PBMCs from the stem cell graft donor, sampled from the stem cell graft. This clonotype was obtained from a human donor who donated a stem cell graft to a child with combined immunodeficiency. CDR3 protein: CATSTNRGYEQFF. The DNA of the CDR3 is TGTGCCACCAGCACCAACAGGGGATACGAGCAGTTCTTC.